A single sample is the source of the 31 T cell receptor beta chains below, sequenced in a study of blood T cell repertoires in COVID-19. Data came from immunoSEQ multiplex PCR; TCRdb stores just in-frame clones and leaves some out. The sample shows approximately 140,000 clones, over 75% of them seen only once. The sequenced material came from PBMCs or T cells enriched from blood (not recorded which). The receptors here all came from a man aged 45 to 65 in a cohort exposed to, infected with or recovered from COVID-19 (not recorded which).

This chain joins TRBV6-2 or TRBV6-3 and TRBJ2-7; D gene ambiguous. This CDR3 contains 13 residues. CDR1 is MNHEY, CDR2 SVGEGT, per germline. V was shortened by 1 base and J by 5 bases, with 9 bases between the two germline ends. As DNA, the CDR3 is TGTGCCAGCAGTTACTTGCCGGTGGACGAGCAGTACTTC. Translated: CASSYLPVDEQYF.

The chain couples TRBV2 to TRBJ1-4; 7 bases are shared with TRBD1. Germline CDR1 reads SNHLY; CDR2 reads FYNNEI. CDR3 length: 13 residues. V trimming: 4 bases; J trimming: 7 bases; junction bases outside the gene matches: 3. The CDR3 bases are TGTGCCAGCAGTGGGACAGGACGTGAAAAACTGTTTTTT. It specifies CASSGTGREKLFF.

In this sample, this clone turned up a few times. This chain joins TRBV6-1 and TRBJ1-4; D perhaps matches TRBD1 (5 bases). The CDR3 has 14 amino acids. The V gene's germline CDR1 is MNHNS and CDR2 SASEGT. The germline V and J ends were trimmed by 1 base and 8 bases, with 11 bases remaining between them. The chain's CDR3 is CASSEGQIGEKLFF. In DNA, the CDR3 is TGTGCCAGCAGTGAAGGACAGATTGGCGAAAAACTGTTTTTT.

The chain combines TRBV5-8 with TRBJ1-1; 7 bases agree with TRBD1. From germline, CDR1 is SGHTS and CDR2 YDEGEE. The CDR3 length is 15 residues. Trimming at V came to 2 bases and at J to 3 bases, leaving 7 bases not matched to a gene. As DNA, the CDR3 is TGTGCCAGCAGCTTTCGCACAGGGGCAGACACTGAAGCTTTCTTT. Translation gives CASSFRTGADTEAFF.

The CDR3 loop reads CASRGWGGNTEAFF. The CDR3 bases are TGCGCCAGCAGAGGCTGGGGGGGGAACACTGAAGCTTTCTTT. This chain links TRBV10-2 with TRBJ1-1; D is possibly TRBD1 (5 bases). The germline V gene encodes CDR1 WSHSY and CDR2 SAAADI. The V and J ends lost 6 bases and 1 base respectively, with 12 bases between them. The CDR3 contains 14 residues.

This clone turned up a few times. Other DNA sequences in the sample encode the same CDR3. The V gene is TRBV3-1 (or the pseudogene TRBV3-2), the J gene TRBJ1-1; weak D call: TRBD1 (5 bases). V lost 1 base to trimming and J lost 2 bases, with 8 bases between them. This CDR3 has 14 residues. Per the germline V gene, CDR1 is LGHDT and CDR2 is YNNKEL (reference sequence). The CDR3 DNA is TGTGCCAGCAGCCAAGGGGGCAGTAACACTGAAGCTTTCTTT. It is translated as CASSQGGSNTEAFF.

V usage is TRBV7-8 and J usage is TRBJ2-7; 15 bases match TRBD2. Germline V CDR1 and CDR2: SGHVS, FQNEAQ. CDR3 length: 14 amino acids. V trimming: 5 bases; J trimming: 6 bases; junction bases outside the gene matches: 2. CDR3 region: CASSKGLAGGEQYF. In DNA, the CDR3 is TGTGCCAGCAGCAAGGGACTAGCGGGGGGCGAGCAGTACTTC.

The chain is built from TRBV6-5 and TRBJ2-7, with unresolved D. V was trimmed by 6 bases and J by 3 bases, leaving 9 bases between them. From germline, CDR1 is MNHEY and CDR2 SVGAGI. This CDR3 is 12 amino acids long. The CDR3 DNA reads as TGTGCCAGCAGCCTAACTGGCTACGAGCAGTACTTC. Translation: CASSLTGYEQYF.

CDR3 coding DNA: TGTGCCAGCAGCCTCCCTCGGGGCGGGGGCTCCTACGAGCAGTACTTC. Protein: CASSLPRGGGSYEQYF. The rearrangement uses TRBV7-9 and TRBJ2-7; 7 nucleotides match TRBD2. V lost 5 bases, J lost 0 bases, and 10 bases stayed unmatched. The germline CDR1 and CDR2 sequences are SEHNR and FQNEAQ (reference sequence). The CDR3 totals 16 residues.

CDR3 bases: TGTGCCAGCAGCGCACGTGAGGGCCTCTCTGGAAACACCATATATTTT. Translated, it gives CASSAREGLSGNTIYF. The J gene is TRBJ1-3, the V gene TRBV9; D is uncertain. The ends were cut back, 3 bases at V and 0 bases at J, with 13 bases in the middle. The CDR3 has 16 amino acids. CDR1 SGDLS and CDR2 YYNGEE come from the germline V gene.

The DNA for the CDR3 is TGTGCCAGCAGCCAGACAGGGGGAGGAAACACCATATATTTT. This codes for CASSQTGGGNTIYF. The V and J genes are TRBV2 and TRBJ1-3; 9 bases agree with TRBD1. With 6 bases clipped from V and 4 bases from J, the junction kept 4 bases outside the gene matches. CDR3 size: 14 residues. From germline, CDR1 is SNHLY and CDR2 FYNNEI.

V usage is TRBV6-5 and J usage is TRBJ2-2, with 9 bases fitting TRBD2. The CDR3 spans 14 residues. Trimming removed 8 bases from V and 3 bases from J; junction bases left unmatched: 4. Germline CDR1 and CDR2: MNHEY and SVGAGI. The CDR3 sequence: CASQRGDHTGELFF. In DNA form, the CDR3 reads TGTGCCAGCCAGCGGGGGGACCACACCGGGGAGCTGTTTTTT.

This clone was recorded once. The chain carries TRBV7-3 and TRBJ1-1, with D perhaps TRBD1 (5 bases). The V end lost 1 base, the J end lost 4 bases, and 13 bases lay between the germline ends. This CDR3 spans 15 amino acids. The germline gives CDR1 SGHTA, CDR2 FQGTGA. CDR3 region: CASSLRGGTFTEAFF. The CDR3 nucleotides are TGTGCCAGCAGCTTAAGGGGGGGTACTTTCACTGAAGCTTTCTTT.

The chain couples TRBV13 to TRBJ2-1; a weak D match, TRBD2 (6 bases). CDR1 and CDR2 (germline): PRHDT, FYEKMQ (reference sequence). Trimming removed 6 bases from V and 0 bases from J, with 9 bases in between. The CDR3 contains 14 residues. The CDR3 DNA follows: TGTGCCAGCAGGGAGGGGAGCTCCTACAATGAGCAGTTCTTC. Translation: CASREGSSYNEQFF.

V is TRBV7-2 and J is TRBJ2-5; 10 positions agree with TRBD1. This CDR3 contains 16 residues. V dropped 4 bases and J dropped 4; count of bases not matched to a gene: 9. Germline V lookup: CDR1 SGHTA, CDR2 FQGNSA. CDR3 region: CASSSDRGRGLETQYF. The CDR3 region has the DNA TGTGCCAGCAGCTCCGACAGGGGGCGCGGATTAGAGACCCAGTACTTC.

The chain combines TRBV28 with TRBJ2-1; TRBD2 is a possible D gene (6 bases). The V end was cut by 4 bases, the J end by 2 bases, with 15 bases between. The germline CDR1 and CDR2 sequences are MDHEN and SYDVKM. CDR3 length: 16 amino acids. In DNA form, the CDR3 reads TGTGCCAGCAGTTCCTCCGGGACTCAAACCTACAATGAGCAGTTCTTC. This codes for CASSSSGTQTYNEQFF. Variable domain in full (rest from reference TRBV28 and TRBJ2-1): DVKVTQSSRYLVKRTGEKVFLECVQDMDHENMFWYRQDPGLGLRLIYFSYDVKMKEKGDIPEGYSVSREKKERFSLILESASTNQTSMYLCASSSSGTQTYNEQFFGPGTRLTVL.

The chain uses TRBV7-2 and TRBJ1-1; no reliable D call. The V and J ends lost 5 bases and 1 base respectively, with 11 bases between them. Germline values: CDR1 SGHTA, CDR2 FQGNSA. The CDR3 totals 14 residues. The CDR3 is CASSPGGQNTEAFF. The CDR3, as DNA: TGTGCCAGCAGCCCCGGCGGGCAGAACACTGAAGCTTTCTTT.

The chain carries TRBV6-5 and TRBJ1-2, with 12 bases matching TRBD1. CDR3 length equals 15 residues. Germline V CDR1 and CDR2: MNHEY, SVGAGI. V lost 7 bases, J lost 10 bases, and 13 bases stayed unmatched. CDR3 region: CASTAMEGTGGVYTF. CDR3 DNA: TGTGCCAGCACCGCCATGGAGGGGACAGGGGGCGTCTACACCTTC.

This clone was counted only a few times. The chain recombines TRBV18 with TRBJ2-7; possible D gene TRBD2, 6 bases. Per the germline V gene, CDR1 is KGHSH and CDR2 is LQKENI. CDR3 size: 14 residues. V lost 3 bases, J lost 0 bases, and 9 bases lay in between. The DNA for the CDR3 is TGTGCCAGCTCACCTTACGGGAGCTCCTACGAGCAGTACTTC. It specifies CASSPYGSSYEQYF.

The chain joins TRBV9 to TRBJ1-3; a possible D gene is TRBD1 (5 bases). The ends were cut back, 3 bases at V and 2 bases at J, with 18 bases in the middle. CDR1 and CDR2 from the germline V gene are SGDLS and YYNGEE. The CDR3 contains 17 residues. As DNA, the CDR3 is TGTGCCAGCAGCGCCGACCCCGGACAAACTGCTGGAAACACCATATATTTT. This sequence encodes CASSADPGQTAGNTIYF.

The chain is built from TRBV11-2 and TRBJ2-1, with 10 bases that match TRBD1. This CDR3 spans 14 amino acids. CDR1 and CDR2 (germline): SGHAT, FQNNGV. V dropped 5 bases and J dropped 9; count of bases not matched to a gene: 7. CDR3 amino acids: CASSVVTGGGEQFF. The CDR3 nucleotides read TGTGCCAGCAGCGTCGTGACAGGGGGCGGTGAGCAGTTCTTC.

The chain recombines TRBV11-3 with TRBJ2-2, with D perhaps matching TRBD1 (5 bases). Germline CDR1 reads SGHNT; CDR2 reads YENEEA. Deletions cut 1 base from V and 8 bases from J, with 11 bases between. The CDR3 is 14 residues long. CDR3 bases: TGTGCCAGCAGCTTAGTCGGTGGGGCTGGGGAGCTGTTTTTT. This encodes CASSLVGGAGELFF.

The chain has TRBV6-5 and TRBJ1-6; TRBD1 matches at 7 bases. CDR1 is MNHEY, CDR2 SVGAGI, per germline. V dropped 6 bases and J dropped 7; count of bases not matched to a gene: 9. CDR3 length equals 15 residues. The CDR3 loop is CASRAGTALNSPLHF. The CDR3, as DNA: TGTGCCAGCAGAGCAGGGACAGCGCTCAATTCACCCCTCCACTTT.

The chain uses TRBV11-2 and TRBJ1-1, with D uncertain. This CDR3 comprises 16 residues. Germline CDR1 reads SGHAT; CDR2 reads FQNNGV. Trimming pared 0 bases from V and 6 bases from J, leaving 17 bases between. For the CDR3, the DNA is TGTGCCAGCAGCTTAGATGAAGGCAGACCGGAGGCTGAAGCTTTCTTT. It yields the protein CASSLDEGRPEAEAFF.

This clone was found a few times. The CDR3 sequence: CASSLPGGPGELFF. CDR3 sequence (DNA): TGTGCCAGCAGCTTACCGGGGGGACCCGGGGAGCTGTTTTTT. The V call is TRBV7-2, the J call TRBJ2-2, with TRBD2 matching over 7 bases. The CDR3 sequence is 14 residues long. The germline CDR1 and CDR2 sequences are SGHTA and FQGNSA. J was trimmed by 6 bases and V by 2 bases; bases with no gene match: 3.

The chain employs TRBV19 and TRBJ1-1; no clear D gene. Between the trimmed V and J ends, which lost 7 bases and 7 bases, there was a span of 19 bases. This CDR3 is 14 amino acids long. CDR1 and CDR2 (germline): LNHDA, SQIVND (reference sequence). CDR3 region: CASNRGGPGDEAFF. The DNA for the CDR3 is TGTGCCAGTAATCGTGGAGGCCCCGGAGATGAAGCTTTCTTT.

The V and J genes are TRBV19 and TRBJ1-1; 7 nucleotides agree with TRBD1. V trimming: 6 bases; J trimming: 0 bases; junction bases outside the gene matches: 4. The CDR3 length is 14 residues. Germline-derived CDR1 and CDR2 are LNHDA and SQIVND (reference sequence). The DNA for the CDR3 is TGTGCCAGTAGGCTACAGGGGATGAACACTGAAGCTTTCTTT. This translates into CASRLQGMNTEAFF.

J is TRBJ1-2 and V is TRBV5-6; 7 nucleotides agree with TRBD1. The V and J ends lost 5 bases and 4 bases, in that order; junction bases with no gene match: 8. Per germline, CDR1 SGHDT and CDR2 YYEEEE. This CDR3 region has 14 residues. The CDR3 reads CASSPDRVLYGYTF. Written as DNA, the CDR3 is TGTGCCAGCAGTCCTGACAGGGTCCTCTATGGCTACACCTTC.

In regard to this clone: Relative to the germline gene, one junction end is altered; a read error may explain this. This chain uses TRBV6-5 with TRBJ2-7, with D perhaps TRBD1 (6 bases). CDR3 length equals 14 residues. Germline V gives CDR1 MNHEY, CDR2 SVGAGI. The CDR3 region is CASTITGSSHEQYF. CDR3 in DNA: TGTGCCAGCACTATTACAGGGTCCTCCCACGAGCAGTACTTC.

This clone was observed a few times. The rearrangement joins TRBV19 to TRBJ1-2; D is perhaps TRBD1 (6 bases). V was cut by 10 bases and J by 4 bases, with 16 bases left in between. CDR3 length equals 13 residues. Germline CDR1 and CDR2: LNHDA and SQIVND (reference sequence). The CDR3 sequence: CATQVGQTYGYTF. The CDR3 nucleotides read TGTGCCACCCAAGTCGGACAGACCTATGGCTACACCTTC.

The rearrangement joins TRBV3-1 (or the pseudogene TRBV3-2) to TRBJ2-1; the match to TRBD2 covers 10 bases. Per the germline V gene, CDR1 is LGHDT and CDR2 is YNNKEL (reference sequence). J gave up 4 bases and V 3 bases, and 3 bases lay outside the gene matches. The CDR3 covers 15 residues. The CDR3: CASSQQRGGYNEQFF. As DNA, the CDR3 is TGTGCCAGCAGCCAGCAGCGGGGGGGTTACAATGAGCAGTTCTTC.